The 31 T cell receptor beta chains below all came from one sample that was sequenced in a study of tumor-infiltrating lymphocytes in primary liver carcinoma. The source of the blood RNA was unsorted whole blood, and germline DNA was extracted as well. Making TCR beta cDNA involved approximately 0.5 ug total RNA and a constant-region primer. What produced the TCR beta libraries was three nested multiplex PCR rounds using slightly modified ARM-PCR. Forward primers for TRBV1-TRBV30 and a C-beta reverse primer served the first two PCR rounds, at 10 cycles each. TCRdb independently ran MiXCR on the multiplex PCR reads; one entry per CDR3 protein. The sample shows some 190,000 distinct CDR3 sequences, 50% to 75% of them seen only once. Input material: peripheral blood. All receptors derive from a man aged 35 to 55 with primary liver carcinoma and hepatitis B virus infection.

The rearrangement uses TRBV28 and TRBJ2-7; TRBD2 might be the D (5 bases). V was cut by 5 bases and J by 5 bases, with 16 bases left in between. This CDR3 is 14 amino acids long. Germline values: CDR1 MDHEN, CDR2 SYDVKM. The CDR3 sequence is CASSPRAGGDEQYF. In nucleotides, the CDR3 is TGTGCCAGCAGTCCTCGGGCGGGCGGCGACGAGCAGTACTTC.

This chain uses TRBV12-3 or TRBV12-4 with TRBJ2-5; TRBD1 or TRBD2 may be the D gene (5 bases each). V lost 3 bases, J lost 5 bases, and 13 bases lay in between. CDR3 length: 14 residues. This chain's CDR3 is CASSLVGTVETQYF. The CDR3 coding sequence is TGTGCCAGCAGTTTGGTGGGGACCGTGGAGACCCAGTACTTC.

Concerning this clonotype itself: At one boundary the junction diverges from the germline segment, which might be a read error. The V call is TRBV11-2, the J call TRBJ2-7; D not certain. CDR1 and CDR2 from the germline V gene are SGHAT and FQNNGV. This CDR3 spans 15 amino acids. CDR3 DNA: TGTGCCAGCAGATTAGAGGCGACCGTGTCCTGCGAGCAATACTTC. It codes for CASRLEATVSCEQYF.

This clonotype was picked up one time. At one end, the junction sequence differs from germline, possibly due to a read error. The chain links TRBV11-2 to TRBJ2-5; TRBD2 might be the D (6 bases). The CDR3 consists of 13 residues. Germline-derived CDR1 and CDR2 are SGHAT and FQNNGV. CDR3 sequence reads: CTSSVPGEETQYF. Written as DNA, the CDR3 is TGTACCAGCAGCGTCCCGGGGGAAGAGACCCAGTACTTC.

This clonotype is labeled medium-sized. The CDR3 sequence is CASSSTPGGGSTPLHF. The CDR3 nucleotides read TGTGCCAGCAGCTCCACTCCAGGAGGGGGTTCGACACCCCTCCACTTT. The chain carries TRBV11-2 and TRBJ1-6; D possibly corresponds to TRBD1 (6 bases). V shed 4 bases and J shed 11 bases, with 21 bases lying between them. CDR3 length: 16 amino acids. The germline V gene encodes CDR1 SGHAT and CDR2 FQNNGV.

This CDR3 reads CASSYLDRVRETQYF. In nucleotides, the CDR3 is TGTGCCAGCAGTTACTTGGACAGGGTGAGAGAGACCCAGTACTTC. The rearrangement links TRBV6-6 to TRBJ2-5, with 8 positions matching TRBD1. V dropped 1 base and J dropped 4; count of bases not matched to a gene: 5. The CDR3 loop spans 15 amino acids. Germline-derived CDR1 and CDR2 are MNHNY and SVGAGI (reference sequence).

This clonotype was seen more than once but under ten times. CDR3 bases: TGTGCCAGCAGGACAGAGAGTGAAGCTTTCTTT. Protein product: CASRTESEAFF. The genes are TRBV6-5 and TRBJ1-1; tentative D call: TRBD1 (5 bases). V gave up 6 bases and J gave up 7 bases, with 9 bases separating them. The CDR3 consists of 11 residues. In germline, CDR1 is MNHEY, CDR2 SVGAGI.

This clonotype was observed a single time. CDR3 loop: CASRYRRTGDPSYEQYF. The CDR3 bases are TGTGCCAGCAGGTACCGGAGGACAGGGGATCCCTCCTACGAGCAGTACTTC. This chain links TRBV28 with TRBJ2-1; 9 nucleotides match TRBD1. The J call could be wrong; TRBJ2-7 is a better fit for the DNA end. Germline V gene data show CDR1 as MDHEN and CDR2 as SYDVKM. This CDR3 has 17 amino acids.

The chain is built from TRBV28 and TRBJ2-3; 9 bases are a match to TRBD1. The CDR3 has 15 residues. J lost 3 bases, V lost 8 bases, and 9 bases had no gene match. Germline assignment: CDR1 MDHEN and CDR2 SYDVKM. This CDR3 is CASFPPGQGTDTQYF. CDR3 coding DNA: TGTGCCAGCTTTCCCCCGGGACAGGGAACAGATACGCAGTATTTT. Filled out from reference TRBV28 and TRBJ2-3, the complete variable domain reads DVKVTQSSRYLVKRTGEKVFLECVQDMDHENMFWYRQDPGLGLRLIYFSYDVKMKEKGDIPEGYSVSREKKERFSLILESASTNQTSMYLCASFPPGQGTDTQYFGPGTRLTVL.

Of note for this clonotype: A much larger clone lies one base from this, so it may be a read error. J is TRBJ2-5 and V is TRBV29-1; 7 bases are a match to TRBD1. CDR3 length: 12 amino acids. The ends lost 7 bases at V and 3 bases at J; junction bases unmatched: 5. Per the germline V gene, CDR1 is SQVTM and CDR2 is ANQGSEA. CDR3 sequence: CSAVTGEETQYF. The DNA of the CDR3 is TGCAGCGCTGTTACAGGGGAAGAGACCCAGTACTTC.

This chain's CDR3 is CASSQPLATSTDTQYF. The CDR3 nucleotides are TGCGCCAGCAGCCAACCACTAGCGACTAGCACAGATACGCAGTATTTT. The chain uses TRBV5-1 and TRBJ2-3, with 7 bases identical to TRBD2. CDR1 is SGHRS, CDR2 YFSETQ, per germline. The CDR3 is 16 residues long. With V trimmed by 4 bases and J by 0 bases, 8 bases remained unmatched.

Turning to this clonotype: It may be a read error: a sequence one base away is much more abundant. The V call is TRBV29-1, the J call TRBJ1-3; D is ambiguous. This CDR3 has 12 amino acids. Trimming left V 2 bases short and J 7 bases short, with 9 bases between. Germline lookup yields CDR1 SQVTM and CDR2 ANQGSEA. The CDR3 bases are TGCAGCGTTGAACATGAATTGAACACCATATATTTT. Translation: CSVEHELNTIYF.

This clonotype was picked up a small number of times. The V and J genes are TRBV4-1 and TRBJ2-5, with 11 positions matching TRBD2. The CDR3 contains 16 residues. The germline gives CDR1 MGHRA, CDR2 YSYEKL. V dropped 4 bases and J dropped 5; count of bases not matched to a gene: 9. CDR3 coding DNA: TGCGCCAGCAGCCGAACTAGCGGGAGATTAAGCGAGACCCAGTACTTC. Residues: CASSRTSGRLSETQYF.

Regarding this clonotype: Here the CDR3 omits its conserved ending phenylalanine or tryptophan, so a read error is the likely source. The DNA is omitted, as the CDR3 cannot be located on it reliably, and the CDR3 follows TCRdb's listing. The chain carries TRBV11-2 and TRBJ2-6; the table's D call of TRBD2 was not tested on the DNA. The CDR3 spans 16 residues, counting both ends. Germline lookup yields CDR1 SGHAT and CDR2 FQNNGV. The CDR3 sequence is CASSLFGPSGANVLTL.

The V call is TRBV30, the J call TRBJ1-2, with D unclear. Trimming cost V 1 base and J 5 bases, with 11 bases left between them. Germline CDR1 GTSNPN, CDR2 SVGIG (reference sequence). The CDR3 consists of 13 residues. The CDR3: CAWSGGIGYGYTF. The DNA of the CDR3 is TGTGCCTGGAGTGGGGGAATAGGTTATGGCTACACCTTC.

The rearrangement uses TRBV4-1 and TRBJ2-2; the D gene is possibly TRBD2 (6 bases). The ends were cut back, 4 bases at V and 5 bases at J, with 14 bases in the middle. CDR1 and CDR2 (germline): MGHRA, YSYEKL. This CDR3 has 15 amino acids. The CDR3 spells CASSPSGLQTGELFF. CDR3 DNA sequence: TGCGCCAGCAGCCCTTCGGGACTGCAGACCGGGGAGCTGTTTTTT.

A word on this clonotype: A read error may account for a junction end that differs from germline. The rearrangement uses TRBV11-2 and TRBJ2-5; D gene ambiguous. CDR3 length: 14 residues. Germline lookup yields CDR1 SGHAT and CDR2 FQNNGV. The CDR3 sequence: CANSLTRTGQTQYF. CDR3 nucleotide sequence: TGTGCCAACAGTCTAACTCGCACGGGTCAGACCCAGTATTTC.

This clonotype has a handful of counts. V and J are TRBV4-1 and TRBJ2-4; D possibly uses TRBD1 or TRBD2 (5 bases each). V lost 4 bases, J lost 1 base, and 23 bases lay in between. Germline values: CDR1 MGHRA, CDR2 YSYEKL. This CDR3 contains 19 residues. CDR3 nucleotide sequence: TGCGCCAGCAGCCCCTCCCCTTTAACTTTCAGGGAGGCCAAAAACATTCAGTACTTC. Residues: CASSPSPLTFREAKNIQYF.

A note on this clonotype: A much more abundant neighbour one base away suggests this may be a read error. The chain uses TRBV6-5 and TRBJ2-1; no definite D call. Germline V CDR1 and CDR2: MNHEY, SVGAGI. Trimming pared 8 bases from V and 1 base from J, leaving 12 bases between. The CDR3 runs 14 residues. CDR3 loop: CASGRRESYNEQFF. CDR3 nucleotide sequence: TGTGCCAGCGGGCGGAGAGAATCCTACAATGAGCAGTTCTTC.

This chain links TRBV28 with TRBJ2-1; 7 positions agree with TRBD2. The CDR3 runs to 13 residues. Germline V CDR1 and CDR2: MDHEN, SYDVKM. V was pared by 7 bases and J by 3 bases, with 3 bases of the junction left unmatched. DNA of the CDR3: TGTGCCAGCATGGCTAGCGGCTACAATGAGCAGTTCTTC. This encodes CASMASGYNEQFF.

There are a few counts of this clonotype. The V gene is TRBV5-4, the J gene TRBJ1-6; D ambiguous. The germline gives CDR1 SGHNT, CDR2 YYREEE (reference sequence). Deletions cut 5 bases from V and 7 bases from J, with 13 bases between. The CDR3 spans 14 residues. The CDR3 sequence is CASRRERKNSPLHF. CDR3 in DNA: TGTGCCAGCAGGCGGGAGAGGAAGAATTCACCCCTCCACTTT.

This clonotype has a count of ten or more. The V gene is TRBV10-3, the J gene TRBJ1-4; 9 bases map to TRBD1. The CDR3 totals 18 residues. CDR1 and CDR2 (germline): ENHRY, SYGVKD. V shed 0 bases, J shed 8 bases, and the junction held 13 bases outside the gene matches. The CDR3, as DNA: TGTGCCATCAGTGAGTCGGTCCCGGGACAGGGCTTGAACGAAAAACTGTTTTTT. Translation gives CAISESVPGQGLNEKLFF.

Details on this clonotype: In this CDR3 the conserved last residue, phenylalanine or tryptophan, is missing, so a read error is likely. The genes are TRBV6-6 and TRBJ2-1; D perhaps matches TRBD1 (6 bases). V was shortened by 4 bases and J by 4 bases, with 14 bases between the two germline ends. CDR3 length: 15 amino acids. Looked up from germline, CDR1 is MNHNY and CDR2 is SVGAGI (reference sequence). The CDR3 DNA is TGTGCCAGCAGTTCCTCCCGACAGGTATACAATGAGCAGTTCATC. Amino acids: CASSSSRQVYNEQFI.

The rearrangement uses TRBV5-1 and TRBJ2-6; D is possibly TRBD2 (5 bases). Trimming left V 4 bases short and J 6 bases short, with 11 bases between. The CDR3 runs 14 residues. From germline, CDR1 is SGHRS and CDR2 YFSETQ. The chain's CDR3 is CASSDGETANVLTF. CDR3 sequence (DNA): TGCGCCAGCAGCGATGGGGAGACGGCCAACGTCCTGACTTTC.

On this clonotype: The junction differs from germline at one of its ends, possibly a read error. V gene TRBV11-2 combines with J gene TRBJ2-7; D remains ambiguous. From germline, CDR1 is SGHAT and CDR2 FQNNGV. The CDR3 sequence is 13 residues long. The CDR3 loop is CDSSQDHQNEQYF. In DNA, the CDR3 is TGTGACAGCAGCCAAGATCACCAGAACGAGCAGTACTTC.

Note on this clonotype: A much larger clone differs from this one at a single base, so this may be a read error. This chain uses TRBV11-2 with TRBJ2-4; D is undetermined. This CDR3 comprises 16 residues. V was pared by 0 bases and J by 0 bases, with 9 bases between. CDR1 is SGHAT, CDR2 FQNNGV, per germline. In DNA form, the CDR3 reads TGTGCCAGCAGCTTAGAGGGGTGTGGAGCCAAAAACATTCAGTACTTC. The encoded protein is CASSLEGCGAKNIQYF.

This chain connects TRBV6-5 to TRBJ2-2; D possibly uses TRBD1 or TRBD2 (5 bases each). The length of the CDR3 is 16 residues. V was clipped by 10 bases and J by 0 bases, with 18 bases between them. Per the germline V gene, CDR1 is MNHEY and CDR2 is SVGAGI. The CDR3 sequence: CATRDLSGPNTGELFF. The CDR3 DNA reads as TGTGCCACACGGGACCTCAGTGGACCGAACACCGGGGAGCTGTTTTTT.

V and J are TRBV19 and TRBJ2-5; TRBD1 matches 7 bases. Germline V gene sequence: CDR1 LNHDA, CDR2 SQIVND (reference sequence). The CDR3 has 13 residues. The CDR3 DNA is TGTGACGAAGCACAGGGGCCGGGGGAGACCCAGTACTTC. Encoded protein: CDEAQGPGETQYF.

CDR3 nucleotide sequence: TGTGCCAGCAGTCTAAAACTAAAAGCTTTCTTT. Its protein is CASSLKLKAFF. V usage is TRBV28 and J usage is TRBJ1-1; D is uncertain. This CDR3 has 11 residues. Germline V gene data show CDR1 as MDHEN and CDR2 as SYDVKM. Trimming took 5 bases from V and 9 from J, leaving 10 bases between them.

With respect to this clonotype: Relative to the germline gene, one junction end is altered; a read error may explain this. The chain employs TRBV11-2 and TRBJ2-1, with D perhaps matching TRBD1 (5 bases). This CDR3 comprises 13 residues. CDR1 and CDR2 (germline): SGHAT, FQNNGV. The CDR3 DNA is TGTGCCAGCAGCTCATGCCCAGGGAATGAGCAGTTCTTT. As protein: CASSSCPGNEQFF.

In this sample, this clonotype turned up once. This may be a read error, as it is one base from a much larger clone. The rearrangement links TRBV6-5 to TRBJ2-2; D remains ambiguous. With 0 bases removed from V and 9 bases from J, the gap between germline ends came to 5 bases. Germline CDR1 reads MNHEY; CDR2 reads SVGAGI. The CDR3 has 12 amino acids. CDR3 residues: CASSYSTRELFF. The CDR3, as DNA: TGTGCCAGCAGTTACTCTACCAGGGAGCTGTTTTTT.